This TCR beta chain appears in the sequencing data of a study of blood T cells in healthy people across ages. The use of a sample-barcoded 5' primer and a J-beta primer mix characterized a second PCR of about 7 to 12 cycles. Using its own MiXCR run on the 5' RACE reads, TCRdb lists one record per CDR3 protein. The sample yields about 1.6 million distinct CDR3 sequences, roughly 32% seen once. With each sample, at least 5 micrograms of total RNA were extracted. The CDR3 extends over 15 amino acids. The V and J ends lost 6 bases and 6 bases respectively, with 21 bases between them. Looked up from germline, CDR1 is SQVTM and CDR2 is ANQGSEA.

The sample consisted of blood. The chain is built from TRBV29-1 and TRBJ2-1; D is possibly TRBD2 (6 bases). The sequence was obtained from a woman aged 25 to 39 in good health. CDR3 DNA: TGCAGCGTGGGGGTGACGGGAGAATTTTCCAATGAGCAGTTCTTC. This codes for CSVGVTGEFSNEQFF.